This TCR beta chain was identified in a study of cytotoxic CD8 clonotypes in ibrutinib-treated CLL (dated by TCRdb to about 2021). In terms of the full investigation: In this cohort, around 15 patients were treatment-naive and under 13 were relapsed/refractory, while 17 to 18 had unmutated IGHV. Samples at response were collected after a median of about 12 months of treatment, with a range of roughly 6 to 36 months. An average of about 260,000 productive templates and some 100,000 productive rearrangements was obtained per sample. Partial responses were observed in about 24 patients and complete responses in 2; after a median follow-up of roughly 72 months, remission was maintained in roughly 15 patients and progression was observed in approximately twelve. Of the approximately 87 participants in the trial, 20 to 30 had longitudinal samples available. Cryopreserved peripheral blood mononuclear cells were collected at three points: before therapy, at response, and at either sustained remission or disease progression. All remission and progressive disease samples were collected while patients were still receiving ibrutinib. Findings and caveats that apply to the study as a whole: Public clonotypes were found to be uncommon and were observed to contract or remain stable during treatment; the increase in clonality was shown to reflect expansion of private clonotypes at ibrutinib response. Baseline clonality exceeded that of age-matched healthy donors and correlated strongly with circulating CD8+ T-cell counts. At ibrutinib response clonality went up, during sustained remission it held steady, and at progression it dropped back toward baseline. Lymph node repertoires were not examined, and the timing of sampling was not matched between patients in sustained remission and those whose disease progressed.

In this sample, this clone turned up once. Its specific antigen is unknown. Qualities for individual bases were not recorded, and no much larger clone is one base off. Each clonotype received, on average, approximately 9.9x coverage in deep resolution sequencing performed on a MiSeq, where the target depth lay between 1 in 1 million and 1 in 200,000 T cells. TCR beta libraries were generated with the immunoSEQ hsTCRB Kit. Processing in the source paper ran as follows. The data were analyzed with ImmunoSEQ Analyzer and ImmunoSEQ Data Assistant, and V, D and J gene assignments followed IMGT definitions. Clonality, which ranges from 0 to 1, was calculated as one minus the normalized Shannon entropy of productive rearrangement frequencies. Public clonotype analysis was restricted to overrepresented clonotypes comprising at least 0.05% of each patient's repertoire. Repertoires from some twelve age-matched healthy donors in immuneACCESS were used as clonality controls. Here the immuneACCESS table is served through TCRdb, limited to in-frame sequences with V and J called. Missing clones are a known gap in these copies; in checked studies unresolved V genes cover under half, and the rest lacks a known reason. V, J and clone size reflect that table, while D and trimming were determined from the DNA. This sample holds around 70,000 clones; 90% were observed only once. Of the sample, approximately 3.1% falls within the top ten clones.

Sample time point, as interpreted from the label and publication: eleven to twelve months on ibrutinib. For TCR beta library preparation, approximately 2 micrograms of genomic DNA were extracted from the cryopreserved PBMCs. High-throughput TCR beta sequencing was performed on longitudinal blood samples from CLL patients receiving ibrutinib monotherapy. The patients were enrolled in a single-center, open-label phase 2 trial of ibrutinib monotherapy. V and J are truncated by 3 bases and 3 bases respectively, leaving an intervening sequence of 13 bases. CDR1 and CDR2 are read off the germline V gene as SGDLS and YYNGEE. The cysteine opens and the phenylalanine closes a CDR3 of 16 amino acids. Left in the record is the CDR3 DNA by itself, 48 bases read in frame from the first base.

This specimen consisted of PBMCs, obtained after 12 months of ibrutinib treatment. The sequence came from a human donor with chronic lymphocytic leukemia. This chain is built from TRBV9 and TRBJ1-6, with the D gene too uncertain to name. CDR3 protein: CASSASEPSYNSPLHF. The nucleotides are TGTGCCAGCAGCGCCAGCGAACCCAGCTATAATTCACCCCTCCACTTT.